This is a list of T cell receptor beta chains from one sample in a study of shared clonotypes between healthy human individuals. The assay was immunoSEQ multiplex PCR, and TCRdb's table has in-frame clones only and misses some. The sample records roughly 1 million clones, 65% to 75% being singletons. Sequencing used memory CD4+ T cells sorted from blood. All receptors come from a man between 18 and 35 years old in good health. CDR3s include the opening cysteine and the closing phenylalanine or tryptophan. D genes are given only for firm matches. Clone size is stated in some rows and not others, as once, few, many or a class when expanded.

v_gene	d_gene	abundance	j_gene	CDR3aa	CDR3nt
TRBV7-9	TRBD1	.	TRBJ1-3	CASSVGTGDGNTIYF	TGTGCCAGCAGCGTGGGGACAGGGGACGGAAACACCATATATTTT
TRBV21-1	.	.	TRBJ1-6	CASNPLDRAIDSPLHF	TGTGCCAGCAACCCCCTGGACAGGGCGATAGATTCACCCCTCCACTTT
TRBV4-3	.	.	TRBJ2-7	CASSQESSQIYEQYF	TGCGCCAGCAGCCAAGAATCATCACAGATCTACGAGCAGTACTTC
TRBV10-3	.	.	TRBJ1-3	CAISESDRNTIYF	TGTGCCATCAGTGAGTCGGACAGAAACACCATATATTTT
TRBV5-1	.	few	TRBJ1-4	CASTSEKLFF	TGCGCCAGCACTTCGGAAAAACTGTTTTTT
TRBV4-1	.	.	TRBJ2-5	CASSQDPGRETQYF	TGCGCCAGCAGCCAAGATCCAGGGAGAGAGACCCAGTACTTC
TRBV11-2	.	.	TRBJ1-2	CASSLAGGGNYGYTF	TGTGCCAGCAGCTTGGCGGGGGGTGGTAATTATGGCTACACCTTC
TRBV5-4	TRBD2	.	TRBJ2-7	CASSLASSGSKNEQYF	TGTGCCAGCAGCTTGGCCTCGAGCGGGAGTAAAAACGAGCAGTACTTC
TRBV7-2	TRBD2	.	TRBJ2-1	CASSLQAGGSNEQFF	TGTGCCAGCAGCTTACAAGCGGGAGGGAGCAATGAGCAGTTCTTC
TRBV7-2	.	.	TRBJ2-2	CASSLGASTGELFF	TGTGCCAGCAGCTTGGGGGCCAGCACCGGGGAGCTGTTTTTT
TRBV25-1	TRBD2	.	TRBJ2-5	CASTRGGRETQYF	TGTGCCAGCACCCGGGGGGGGCGAGAGACCCAGTACTTC
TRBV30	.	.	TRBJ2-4	CAWSVRGAGGIQYF	TGTGCCTGGAGTGTCAGGGGGGCCGGAGGCATTCAGTACTTC
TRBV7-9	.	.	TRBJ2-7	CASSPWTTKHEQYF	TGTGCCAGCAGCCCCTGGACAACTAAGCACGAGCAGTACTTC
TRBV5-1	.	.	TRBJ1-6	CASNESPGVRALHF	TGCGCCAGCAACGAAAGCCCCGGGGTGAGGGCCCTCCACTTT
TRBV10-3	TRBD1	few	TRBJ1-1	CAISESGTEEAFF	TGTGCCATCAGTGAGTCAGGGACAGAAGAAGCTTTCTTT
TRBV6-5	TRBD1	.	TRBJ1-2	CASSYRDRSNYGYTF	TGTGCCAGCAGTTACAGGGACAGATCTAACTATGGCTACACCTTC
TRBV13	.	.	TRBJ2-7	CASSTSIGEQYF	TGTGCCAGCAGCACATCTATTGGCGAGCAGTACTTC
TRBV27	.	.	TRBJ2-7	CASGRGGSYEQYF	TGTGCCAGCGGCAGGGGTGGGTCCTACGAGCAGTACTTC
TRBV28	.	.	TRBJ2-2	CASSFPSWGRANTGELFF	TGTGCCAGCAGTTTCCCCTCCTGGGGCAGGGCAAACACCGGGGAGCTGTTTTTT
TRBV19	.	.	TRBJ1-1	CATTGSQGFAEAFF	TGTGCCACCACGGGATCCCAGGGCTTTGCTGAAGCTTTCTTT
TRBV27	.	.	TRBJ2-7	CASSSVVDYEQYF	TGTGCCAGCAGTTCGGTCGTCGACTACGAGCAGTACTTC
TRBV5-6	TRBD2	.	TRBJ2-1	CASSLLLAGLEQFF	TGTGCCAGCAGCTTGCTACTAGCGGGACTTGAGCAGTTCTTC
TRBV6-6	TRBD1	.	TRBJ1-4	CASSYSRTGWVEKLFF	TGTGCCAGCAGTTACTCTAGGACAGGGTGGGTTGAAAAACTGTTTTTT
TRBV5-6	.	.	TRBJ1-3	CASSFPGGGNTIYF	TGTGCCAGCAGCTTCCCAGGCGGAGGAAACACCATATATTTT
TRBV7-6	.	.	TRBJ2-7	CASSGGRGTEQYF	TGTGCCAGCAGCGGCGGTCGAGGGACCGAGCAGTACTTC
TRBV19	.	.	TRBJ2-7	CASSNRQVKLSEQYF	TGTGCCAGTAGTAACCGACAGGTTAAACTCTCCGAGCAGTACTTC
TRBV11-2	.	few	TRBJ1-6	CASSLLGGGVKSPLHF	TGTGCCAGCAGCTTATTAGGGGGAGGAGTTAAGTCACCCCTCCACTTT
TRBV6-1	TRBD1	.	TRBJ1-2	CASNTGGGYGYTF	TGTGCCAGCAACACAGGGGGCGGCTATGGCTACACCTTC
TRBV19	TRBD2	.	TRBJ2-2	CASIRGGPPTGELFF	TGTGCCAGTATTCGCGGGGGGCCCCCCACCGGGGAGCTGTTTTTT
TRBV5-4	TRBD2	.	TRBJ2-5	CASSSTKTGTSGQETQYF	TGTGCCAGCAGCTCGACCAAAACCGGGACTAGCGGCCAAGAGACCCAGTACTTC
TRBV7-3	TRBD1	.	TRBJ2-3	CASSFGTVGADTQYF	TGTGCCAGCAGCTTTGGGACAGTGGGTGCAGATACGCAGTATTTT
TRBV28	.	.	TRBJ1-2	CASSFPTDYGYTF	TGTGCCAGCAGTTTCCCCACAGATTATGGCTACACCTTC
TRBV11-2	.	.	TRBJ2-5	CASSLGRGGIIQETQYF	TGTGCCAGCAGCTTAGGGCGAGGGGGGATCATACAAGAGACCCAGTACTTC
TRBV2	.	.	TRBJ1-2	CASSSRVYGYTF	TGTGCCAGCAGTAGTCGGGTCTATGGCTACACCTTC
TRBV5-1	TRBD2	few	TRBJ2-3	CASSSGLAASTDTQYF	TGCGCCAGCAGCTCGGGACTAGCGGCTAGCACAGATACGCAGTATTTT